In this sample, the clone carrying this T cell receptor beta chain turned up once. The antigen is not known. The sample originates from a study of cytomegalovirus exposure and HLA in healthy donors. The PCR contained 60 Vbeta and 13 Jbeta primers. Profiling relied on immunoSEQ multiplex PCR, and the TCRdb table lists in-frame clones only, not all of them. The table shows approximately 170,000 clones, with 65% to 80% occurring only once. There are 19 residues in the CDR3. The trim removed 1 base at V and 11 bases at J, leaving 21 bases unmatched. CDR1 LGHNA and CDR2 YNFKEQ come from the germline V gene. These donors, healthy bone marrow donors, were studied. Findings and caveats of the study: Serostatus for CMV was the only available immune exposure information. Later analysis demonstrated an association between a missense DCLRE1C variant and TCR beta V- and J-gene trimming.

The receptor was isolated from a woman in her thirties or forties in good health and CMV-seropositive. V usage is TRBV4-2 and J usage is TRBJ2-1; 9 nucleotides match TRBD1. The sequenced sample consisted of PBMCs. The CDR3 spells CASSQVSPVGAGTGLQQFF. CDR3 nucleotides: TGTGCCAGCAGCCAAGTATCGCCGGTCGGGGCCGGGACAGGGTTACAGCAGTTCTTC.